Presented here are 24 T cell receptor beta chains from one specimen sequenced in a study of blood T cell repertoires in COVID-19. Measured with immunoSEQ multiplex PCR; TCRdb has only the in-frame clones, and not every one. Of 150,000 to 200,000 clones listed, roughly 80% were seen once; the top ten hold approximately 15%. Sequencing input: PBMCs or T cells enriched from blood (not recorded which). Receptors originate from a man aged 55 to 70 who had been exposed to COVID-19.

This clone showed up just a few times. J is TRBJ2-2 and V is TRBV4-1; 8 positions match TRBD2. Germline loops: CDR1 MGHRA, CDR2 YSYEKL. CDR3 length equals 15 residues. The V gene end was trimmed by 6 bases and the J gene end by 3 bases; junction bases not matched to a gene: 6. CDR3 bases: TGCGCCAGCAGGAGAAGCGGGAGCGACACCGGGGAGCTGTTTTTT. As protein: CASRRSGSDTGELFF.

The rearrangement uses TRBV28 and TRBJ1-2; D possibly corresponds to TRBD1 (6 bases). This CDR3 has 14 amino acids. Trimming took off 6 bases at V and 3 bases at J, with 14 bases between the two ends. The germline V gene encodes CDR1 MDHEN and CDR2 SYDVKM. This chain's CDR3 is CASSSTGPYYGYTF. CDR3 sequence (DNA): TGTGCCAGCAGCTCTACAGGGCCCTACTATGGCTACACCTTC.

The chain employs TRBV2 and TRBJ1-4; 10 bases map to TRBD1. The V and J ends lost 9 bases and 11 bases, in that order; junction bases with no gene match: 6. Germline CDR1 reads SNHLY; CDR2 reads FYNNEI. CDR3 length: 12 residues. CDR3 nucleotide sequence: TGTGCCAGAGGGACAGGGGTTGGGAAACTGTTTTTT. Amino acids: CARGTGVGKLFF.

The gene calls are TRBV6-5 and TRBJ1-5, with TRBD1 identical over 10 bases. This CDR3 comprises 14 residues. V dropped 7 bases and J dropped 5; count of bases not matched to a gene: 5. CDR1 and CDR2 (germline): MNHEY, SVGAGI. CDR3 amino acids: CASKGTGEHQPQHF. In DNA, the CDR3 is TGTGCCAGCAAAGGGACAGGGGAACATCAGCCCCAGCATTTT.

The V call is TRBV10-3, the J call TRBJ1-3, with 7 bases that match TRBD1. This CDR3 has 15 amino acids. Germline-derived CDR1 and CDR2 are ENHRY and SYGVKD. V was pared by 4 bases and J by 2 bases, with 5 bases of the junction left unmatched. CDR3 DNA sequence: TGTGCCATCAGTGGAGGGGGCAGTACTGGAAACACCATATATTTT. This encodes CAISGGGSTGNTIYF.

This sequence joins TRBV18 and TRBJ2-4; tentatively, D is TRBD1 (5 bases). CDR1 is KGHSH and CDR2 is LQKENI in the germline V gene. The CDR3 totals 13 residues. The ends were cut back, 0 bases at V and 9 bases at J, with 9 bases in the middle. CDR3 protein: CASSPPQGRIQYF. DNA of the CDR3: TGTGCCAGCTCACCACCGCAGGGTCGCATTCAGTACTTC.

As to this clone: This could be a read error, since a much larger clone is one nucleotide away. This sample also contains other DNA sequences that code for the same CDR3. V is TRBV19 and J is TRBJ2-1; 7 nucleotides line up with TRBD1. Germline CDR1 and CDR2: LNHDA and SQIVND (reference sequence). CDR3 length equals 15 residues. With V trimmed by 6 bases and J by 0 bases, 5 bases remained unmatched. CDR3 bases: TGTGCCAGTAGCCCGGACAGGAGCTCCTACAATGAGCAGTTCTTC. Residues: CASSPDRSSYNEQFF.

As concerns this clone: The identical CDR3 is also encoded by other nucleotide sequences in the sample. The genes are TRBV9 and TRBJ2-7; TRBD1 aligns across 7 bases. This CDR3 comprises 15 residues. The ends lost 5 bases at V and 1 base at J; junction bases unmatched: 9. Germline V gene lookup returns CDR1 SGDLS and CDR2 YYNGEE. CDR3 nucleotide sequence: TGTGCCAGCAGTGCTCGCGACAGGGCTTCCTACGAGCAGTACTTC. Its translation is CASSARDRASYEQYF.

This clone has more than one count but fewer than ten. The CDR3 region is CASRITGGTEAFF. CDR3 sequence (DNA): TGTGCCAGCAGGATAACAGGGGGCACTGAAGCTTTCTTT. This sequence joins TRBV28 and TRBJ1-1; 8 positions match TRBD1. This CDR3 region has 13 residues. The V gene's germline CDR1 is MDHEN and CDR2 SYDVKM. V dropped 6 bases and J dropped 4; count of bases not matched to a gene: 4.

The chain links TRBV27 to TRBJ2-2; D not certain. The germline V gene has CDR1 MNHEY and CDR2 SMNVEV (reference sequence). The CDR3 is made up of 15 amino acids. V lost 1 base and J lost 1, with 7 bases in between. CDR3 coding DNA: TGTGCCAGCAGTTTATGGCACCTGAACACCGGGGAGCTGTTTTTT. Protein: CASSLWHLNTGELFF.

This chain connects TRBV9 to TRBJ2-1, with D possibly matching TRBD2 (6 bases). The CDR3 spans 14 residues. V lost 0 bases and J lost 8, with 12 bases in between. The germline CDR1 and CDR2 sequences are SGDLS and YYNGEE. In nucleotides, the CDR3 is TGTGCCAGCAGCGTAGAAGCGCGGGGCCATGAGCAGTTCTTC. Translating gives CASSVEARGHEQFF. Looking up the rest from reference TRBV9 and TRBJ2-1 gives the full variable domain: DSGVTQTPKHLITATGQRVTLRCSPRSGDLSVYWYQQSLDQGLQFLIQYYNGEERAKGNILERFSAQQFPDLHSELNLSSLELGDSALYFCASSVEARGHEQFFGPGTRLTVL.

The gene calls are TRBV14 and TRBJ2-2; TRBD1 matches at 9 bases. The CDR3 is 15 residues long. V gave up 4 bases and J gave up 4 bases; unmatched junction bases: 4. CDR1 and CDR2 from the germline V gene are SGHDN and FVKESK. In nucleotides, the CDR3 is TGTGCCAGCAGCCTGACGGGACAGGGCACCGGGGAGCTGTTTTTT. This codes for CASSLTGQGTGELFF.

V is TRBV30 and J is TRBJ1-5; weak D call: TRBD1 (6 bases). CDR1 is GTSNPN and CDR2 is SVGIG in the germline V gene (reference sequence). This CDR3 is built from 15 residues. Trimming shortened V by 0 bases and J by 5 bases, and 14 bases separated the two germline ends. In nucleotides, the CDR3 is TGTGCCTGGAGTGTAGACCGCAGGGGCCATCAGCCCCAGCATTTT. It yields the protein CAWSVDRRGHQPQHF.

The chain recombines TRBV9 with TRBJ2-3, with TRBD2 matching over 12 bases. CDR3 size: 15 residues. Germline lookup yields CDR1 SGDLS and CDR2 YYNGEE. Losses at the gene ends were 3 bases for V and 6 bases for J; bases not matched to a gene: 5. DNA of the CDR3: TGTGCCAGCAGCGCTTCTAGCGGGAGGGGGGATACGCAGTATTTT. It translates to CASSASSGRGDTQYF.

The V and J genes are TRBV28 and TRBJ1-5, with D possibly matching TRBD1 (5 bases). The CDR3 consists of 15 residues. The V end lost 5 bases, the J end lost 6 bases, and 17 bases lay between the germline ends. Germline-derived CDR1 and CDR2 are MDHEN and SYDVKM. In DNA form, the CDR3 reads TGTGCCAGCAGTCCACGGACATTTCGAGGTCAGCCCCAGCATTTT. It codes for CASSPRTFRGQPQHF.

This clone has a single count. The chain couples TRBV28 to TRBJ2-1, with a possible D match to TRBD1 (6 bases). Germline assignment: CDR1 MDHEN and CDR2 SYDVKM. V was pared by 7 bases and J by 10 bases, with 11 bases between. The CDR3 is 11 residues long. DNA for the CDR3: TGTGCCAGCAAACAAGGACAGGAGCAGTTCTTC. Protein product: CASKQGQEQFF.

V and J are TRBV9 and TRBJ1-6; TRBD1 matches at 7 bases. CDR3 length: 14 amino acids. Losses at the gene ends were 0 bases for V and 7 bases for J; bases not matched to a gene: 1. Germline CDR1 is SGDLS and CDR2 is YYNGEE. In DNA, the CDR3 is TGTGCCAGCAGCGTAGAACAGGGGAATTCACCCCTCCACTTT. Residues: CASSVEQGNSPLHF.

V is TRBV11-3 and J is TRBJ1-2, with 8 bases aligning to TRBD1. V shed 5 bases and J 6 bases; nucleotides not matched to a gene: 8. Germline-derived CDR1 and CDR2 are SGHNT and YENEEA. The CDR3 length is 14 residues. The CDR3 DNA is TGTGCCAGCAGCGCTGGACAGGGAAGAGATGGCTACACCTTC. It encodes CASSAGQGRDGYTF.

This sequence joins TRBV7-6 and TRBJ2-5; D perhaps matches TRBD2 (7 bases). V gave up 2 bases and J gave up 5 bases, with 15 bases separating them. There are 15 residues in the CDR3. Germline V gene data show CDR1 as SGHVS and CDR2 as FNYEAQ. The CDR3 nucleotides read TGTGCCAGCAGCTTAAGGGGGGGGTCGGAGGAGACCCAGTACTTC. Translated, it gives CASSLRGGSEETQYF.

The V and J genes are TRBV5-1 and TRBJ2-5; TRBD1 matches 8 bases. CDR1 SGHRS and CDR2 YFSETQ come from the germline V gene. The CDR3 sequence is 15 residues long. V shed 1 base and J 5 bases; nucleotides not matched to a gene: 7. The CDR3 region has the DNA TGCGCCAGCAGCTTGCAGGCAGGGGGCGATGAGACCCAGTACTTC. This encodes CASSLQAGGDETQYF.

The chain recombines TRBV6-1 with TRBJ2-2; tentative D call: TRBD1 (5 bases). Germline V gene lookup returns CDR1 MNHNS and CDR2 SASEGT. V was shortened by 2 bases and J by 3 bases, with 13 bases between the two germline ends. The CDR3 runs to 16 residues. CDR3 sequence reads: CASSENPGKDTGELFF. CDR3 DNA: TGTGCCAGCAGTGAAAATCCAGGGAAGGACACCGGGGAGCTGTTTTTT.

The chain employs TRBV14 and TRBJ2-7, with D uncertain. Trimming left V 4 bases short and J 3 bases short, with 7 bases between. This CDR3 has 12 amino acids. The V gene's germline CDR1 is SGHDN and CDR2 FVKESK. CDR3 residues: CASSPEYYEQYF. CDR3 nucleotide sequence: TGTGCCAGCAGCCCGGAGTACTACGAGCAGTACTTC. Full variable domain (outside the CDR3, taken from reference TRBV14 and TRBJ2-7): EAGVTQFPSHSVIEKGQTVTLRCDPISGHDNLYWYRRVMGKEIKFLLHFVKESKQDESGMPNNRFLAERTGGTYSTLKVQPAELEDSGVYFCASSPEYYEQYFGPGTRLTVT.

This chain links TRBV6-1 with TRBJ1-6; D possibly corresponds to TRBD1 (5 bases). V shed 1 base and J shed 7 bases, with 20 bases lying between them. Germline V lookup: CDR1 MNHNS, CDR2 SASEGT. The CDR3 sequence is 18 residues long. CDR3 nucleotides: TGTGCCAGCAGTGAAGAAGTTGGAGGGGCCAGGGTGAATTCACCCCTCCACTTT. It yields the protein CASSEEVGGARVNSPLHF.

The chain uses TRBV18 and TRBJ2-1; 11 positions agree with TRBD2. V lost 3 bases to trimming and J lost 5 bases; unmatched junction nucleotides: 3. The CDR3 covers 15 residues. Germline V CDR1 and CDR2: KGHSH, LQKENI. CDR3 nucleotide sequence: TGTGCCAGCTCACCGGAGACTAGCGGGAACAATGAGCAGTTCTTC. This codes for CASSPETSGNNEQFF. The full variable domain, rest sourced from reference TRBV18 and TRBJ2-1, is NAGVMQNPRHLVRRRGQEARLRCSPMKGHSHVYWYRQLPEEGLKFMVYLQKENIIDESGMPKERFSAEFPKEGPSILRIQQVVRGDSAAYFCASSPETSGNNEQFFGPGTRLTVL.